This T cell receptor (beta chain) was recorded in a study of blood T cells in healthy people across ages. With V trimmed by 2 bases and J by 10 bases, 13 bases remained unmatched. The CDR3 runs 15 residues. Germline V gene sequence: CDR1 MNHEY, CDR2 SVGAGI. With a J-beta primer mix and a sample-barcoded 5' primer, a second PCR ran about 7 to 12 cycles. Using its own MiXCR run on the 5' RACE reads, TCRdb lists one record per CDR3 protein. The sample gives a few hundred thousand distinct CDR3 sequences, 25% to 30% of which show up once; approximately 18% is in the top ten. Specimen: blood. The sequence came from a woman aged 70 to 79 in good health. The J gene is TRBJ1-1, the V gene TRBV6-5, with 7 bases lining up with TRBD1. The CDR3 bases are TGTGCCAGCAGTTACAGGGCGACAGGGTATGGCGGAGCTTTCTTT. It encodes CASSYRATGYGGAFF.